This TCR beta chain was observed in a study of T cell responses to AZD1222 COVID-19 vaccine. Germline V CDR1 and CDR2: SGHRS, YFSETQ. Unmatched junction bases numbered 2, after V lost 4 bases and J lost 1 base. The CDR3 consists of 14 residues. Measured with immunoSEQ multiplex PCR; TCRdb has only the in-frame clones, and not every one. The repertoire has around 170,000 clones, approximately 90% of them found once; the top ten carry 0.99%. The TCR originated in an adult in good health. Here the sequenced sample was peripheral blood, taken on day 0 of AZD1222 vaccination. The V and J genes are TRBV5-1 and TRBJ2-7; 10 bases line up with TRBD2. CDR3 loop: CASSASGSSYEQYF. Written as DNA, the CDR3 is TGCGCCAGCAGCGCTAGCGGGAGTTCCTACGAGCAGTACTTC.